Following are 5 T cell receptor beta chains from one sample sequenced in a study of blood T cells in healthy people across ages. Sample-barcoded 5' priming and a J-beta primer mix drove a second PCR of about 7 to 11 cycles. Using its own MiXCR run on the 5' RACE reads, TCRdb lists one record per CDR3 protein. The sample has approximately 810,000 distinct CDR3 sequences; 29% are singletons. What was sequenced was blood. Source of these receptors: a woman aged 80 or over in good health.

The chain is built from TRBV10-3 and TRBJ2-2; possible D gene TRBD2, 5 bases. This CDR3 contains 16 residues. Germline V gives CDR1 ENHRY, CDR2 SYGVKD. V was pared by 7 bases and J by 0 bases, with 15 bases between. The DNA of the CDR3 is TGTGCCATCACGGAGCGGATAACCGCGAACACCGGGGAGCTGTTTTTT. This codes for CAITERITANTGELFF.

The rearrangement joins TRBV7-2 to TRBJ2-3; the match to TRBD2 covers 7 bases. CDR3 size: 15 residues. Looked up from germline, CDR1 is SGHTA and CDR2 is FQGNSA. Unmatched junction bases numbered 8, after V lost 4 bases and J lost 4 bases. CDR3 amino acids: CASSSGLVIADTQYF. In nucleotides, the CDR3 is TGTGCCAGCAGCTCCGGACTAGTAATCGCAGATACGCAGTATTTT.

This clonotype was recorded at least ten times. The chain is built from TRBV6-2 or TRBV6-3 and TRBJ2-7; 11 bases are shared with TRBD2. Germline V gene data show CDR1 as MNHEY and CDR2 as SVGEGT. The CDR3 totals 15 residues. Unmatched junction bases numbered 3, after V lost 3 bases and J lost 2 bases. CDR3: CASSYGTSGPYEQYF. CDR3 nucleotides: TGTGCCAGCAGTTATGGGACTAGCGGACCCTACGAGCAGTACTTC.

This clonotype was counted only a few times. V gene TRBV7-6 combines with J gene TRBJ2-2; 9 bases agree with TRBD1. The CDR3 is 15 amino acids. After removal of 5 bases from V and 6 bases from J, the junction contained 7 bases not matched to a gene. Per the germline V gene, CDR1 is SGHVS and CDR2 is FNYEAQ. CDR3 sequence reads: CASSRMGQGAGELFF. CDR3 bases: TGTGCCAGCAGCCGCATGGGACAGGGAGCCGGGGAGCTGTTTTTT. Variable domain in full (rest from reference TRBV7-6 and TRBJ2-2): GAGVSQSPRYKVTKRGQDVALRCDPISGHVSLYWYRQALGQGPEFLTYFNYEAQQDKSGLPNDRFSAERPEGSISTLTIQRTEQRDSAMYRCASSRMGQGAGELFFGEGSRLTVL.

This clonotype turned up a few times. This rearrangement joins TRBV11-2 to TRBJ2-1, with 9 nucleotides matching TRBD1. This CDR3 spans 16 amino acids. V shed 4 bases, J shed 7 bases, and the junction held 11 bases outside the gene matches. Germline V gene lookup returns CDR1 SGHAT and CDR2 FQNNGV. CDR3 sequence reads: CASSSHTGGGSNEQFF. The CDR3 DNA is TGTGCCAGCAGCTCCCACACAGGGGGCGGTTCAAATGAGCAGTTCTTC. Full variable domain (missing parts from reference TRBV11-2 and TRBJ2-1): EAGVAQSPRYKIIEKRQSVAFWCNPISGHATLYWYQQILGQGPKLLIQFQNNGVVDDSQLPKDRFSAERLKGVDSTLKIQPAKLEDSAVYLCASSSHTGGGSNEQFFGPGTRLTVL.